This entry lists 23 T cell receptor beta chains sequenced from one sample in a study of response to subunit inactivated influenza vaccine. TCRdb processed the RT-PCR reads anew with MiXCR; each CDR3 protein has one entry. The sample lists roughly 700,000 distinct CDR3 sequences; about a sixth were seen once. Sequences were derived from PBMCs from blood, sampled about 13 days after vaccination. These receptors came from a man in his fifties who received an inactivated influenza vaccine.

In its sample, this clonotype was seen a few times. V usage is TRBV20-1 and J usage is TRBJ1-1; D unresolved. Deletions cut 0 bases from V and 5 bases from J, with 10 bases between. The CDR3 is made up of 13 amino acids. The germline V gene has CDR1 DFQATT and CDR2 SNEGSKA (reference sequence). The CDR3 loop is CSARDQPGTEAFF. The CDR3 DNA sequence: TGCAGTGCTAGAGATCAACCCGGGACTGAAGCTTTCTTT.

V usage is TRBV20-1 and J usage is TRBJ2-1, with D possibly matching TRBD2 (6 bases). CDR3 length: 14 residues. The ends were cut back, 8 bases at V and 4 bases at J, with 18 bases in the middle. In germline, CDR1 is DFQATT, CDR2 SNEGSKA (reference sequence). The CDR3 reads CSPETRIRYNEQFF. CDR3 bases: TGCAGTCCGGAGACTAGGATCAGATACAATGAGCAGTTCTTC.

The chain combines TRBV4-2 with TRBJ2-4, with TRBD1 matching over 8 bases. V trimming: 1 base; J trimming: 6 bases; junction bases outside the gene matches: 14. The CDR3 has 18 residues. Germline CDR1 reads LGHNA; CDR2 reads YNFKEQ. The CDR3 DNA reads as TGTGCCAGCAGCCAAGTGGGTCTAGAGGACAGGGCGGCAAACATTCAGTACTTC. Encoded protein: CASSQVGLEDRAANIQYF.

V is TRBV18 and J is TRBJ2-1; D perhaps matches TRBD2 (5 bases). This CDR3 has 13 amino acids. Germline V gives CDR1 KGHSH, CDR2 LQKENI. V shed 2 bases and J shed 10 bases, with 12 bases lying between them. The CDR3 nucleotides read TGTGCCAGCTCACCATTAGTAGCGCAAGAGCAGTTCTTC. This encodes CASSPLVAQEQFF.

This clonotype was detected only a few times. The chain employs TRBV15 and TRBJ2-7; the D gene is possibly TRBD2 (6 bases). V lost 1 base and J 3 bases, leaving 10 bases between the germline ends. This CDR3 has 14 amino acids. CDR1 and CDR2 (germline): LNHNV, YYDKDF (reference sequence). CDR3 residues: CATSRVGEDYEQYF. The CDR3 DNA follows: TGTGCCACCAGCAGAGTTGGGGAGGACTACGAGCAGTACTTC.

This chain joins TRBV9 and TRBJ2-2; 13 bases agree with TRBD2. This CDR3 is built from 19 residues. The J segment lost 0 bases and the V segment lost 3 bases, leaving 8 bases of the junction unmatched. The V gene's germline CDR1 is SGDLS and CDR2 YYNGEE. The CDR3 sequence is CASSEPGTSGIANTGELFF. For the CDR3, the DNA is TGTGCCAGCAGCGAGCCCGGGACTAGCGGGATCGCGAACACCGGGGAGCTGTTTTTT.

The rearrangement uses TRBV7-9 and TRBJ1-4; D is unresolved. Germline CDR1 is SEHNR and CDR2 is FQNEAQ (reference sequence). The CDR3 spans 15 residues. The V end was cut by 0 bases, the J end by 3 bases, with 8 bases between. The CDR3 sequence: CASSLAEAANEKLFF. The CDR3 DNA is TGTGCCAGCAGCTTAGCGGAGGCGGCTAATGAAAAACTGTTTTTT.

The chain couples TRBV27 to TRBJ2-3, with TRBD2 identical over 14 bases. V lost 5 bases to trimming and J lost 0 bases; unmatched junction nucleotides: 10. Looked up from germline, CDR1 is MNHEY and CDR2 is SMNVEV (reference sequence). The CDR3 contains 19 residues. CDR3 coding DNA: TGTGCCAGCAGTCCTACGACTAGCGGGGGGGTAGCTAGCACAGATACGCAGTATTTT. The encoded protein is CASSPTTSGGVASTDTQYF.

The rearrangement joins TRBV15 to TRBJ2-7; the D gene is possibly TRBD2 (6 bases). The CDR3 runs to 15 residues. Per germline, CDR1 LNHNV and CDR2 YYDKDF (reference sequence). The V end was cut by 0 bases, the J end by 0 bases, with 9 bases between. CDR3 loop: CATSRDRGFSYEQYF. The DNA of the CDR3 is TGTGCCACCAGCAGAGATCGGGGGTTCTCCTACGAGCAGTACTTC.

This clonotype turned up a few times. The chain has TRBV6-2 or TRBV6-3 and TRBJ1-5; 7 positions match TRBD1. Germline V gives CDR1 MNHEY, CDR2 SVGEGT. This CDR3 is built from 15 residues. Unmatched junction bases numbered 14, after V lost 6 bases and J lost 9 bases. As DNA, the CDR3 is TGTGCCAGCAGACAGGGACAGAATTTTCTCGGGCCCCAGCATTTT. It encodes CASRQGQNFLGPQHF.

The genes are TRBV14 and TRBJ2-1; 9 positions match TRBD1. After removal of 4 bases from V and 8 bases from J, the junction contained 12 bases not matched to a gene. Germline values: CDR1 SGHDN, CDR2 FVKESK. This CDR3 has 16 residues. The chain's CDR3 is CASSRLGQGMFHEQFF. The DNA for the CDR3 is TGTGCCAGCAGCCGTCTCGGACAGGGGATGTTCCATGAGCAGTTCTTC.

The chain has TRBV10-3 and TRBJ2-5; 10 nucleotides match TRBD2. Germline CDR1 is ENHRY and CDR2 is SYGVKD. V lost 4 bases to trimming and J lost 0 bases; unmatched junction nucleotides: 11. The CDR3 length is 18 residues. CDR3 DNA: TGTGCCATCAGTGTTATGGCTAGCGGGGGCGCATACCAAGAGACCCAGTACTTC. Protein sequence: CAISVMASGGAYQETQYF.

This clonotype came up a few times. The rearrangement uses TRBV20-1 and TRBJ2-3; 14 nucleotides agree with TRBD2. The germline V gene encodes CDR1 DFQATT and CDR2 SNEGSKA (reference sequence). The CDR3 runs to 16 residues. The V segment lost 4 bases and the J segment 6 bases; nucleotides outside the gene matches: 9. The CDR3 is CSATTGLAGGTDTQYF. The CDR3 DNA reads TGCAGTGCTACGACCGGACTAGCGGGGGGTACCGATACGCAGTATTTT.

The sample holds a few counts of this clonotype. This chain uses TRBV5-6 with TRBJ2-2, with a possible D match to TRBD2 (5 bases). Germline loops: CDR1 SGHDT, CDR2 YYEEEE. This CDR3 is 15 amino acids long. Trimming took off 4 bases at V and 3 bases at J, with 13 bases between the two ends. CDR3 residues: CASSEGGPDTGELFF. The CDR3 DNA reads TGTGCCAGCAGCGAGGGCGGGCCGGACACCGGGGAGCTGTTTTTT.

The chain recombines TRBV2 with TRBJ2-1, with D possibly being TRBD2 (6 bases). The CDR3 has 15 residues. CDR1 is SNHLY, CDR2 FYNNEI, per germline. V dropped 1 base and J dropped 2 bases, with 9 bases sitting between them. In nucleotides, the CDR3 is TGTGCCAGCAGTGAAGGGGGGGTTCCCTACAATGAGCAGTTCTTC. This sequence encodes CASSEGGVPYNEQFF.

This clonotype was found a few times. The chain employs TRBV18 and TRBJ2-6; D remains ambiguous. This CDR3 is built from 16 residues. Germline V lookup: CDR1 KGHSH, CDR2 LQKENI. Trimming cost V 3 bases and J 0 bases, with 9 bases left between them. Here the CDR3 DNA reads TGTGCCAGCTCACCGAAGGATTACTCTGGGGCCAACGTCCTGACTTTC. Its translation is CASSPKDYSGANVLTF. Based on the CDR3 plus reference TRBV18 and TRBJ2-6, the full variable domain is NAGVMQNPRHLVRRRGQEARLRCSPMKGHSHVYWYRQLPEEGLKFMVYLQKENIIDESGMPKERFSAEFPKEGPSILRIQQVVRGDSAAYFCASSPKDYSGANVLTFGAGSRLTVL.

This clonotype came up a few times. The gene calls are TRBV6-2 or TRBV6-3 and TRBJ2-7, with D possibly called TRBD1 or TRBD2 (5 bases each). V shed 6 bases and J shed 2 bases, with 26 bases lying between them. CDR3 length: 18 residues. Germline V lookup: CDR1 MNHEY, CDR2 SVGEGT. The CDR3 DNA reads as TGTGCCAGCAGCCTTCAACAGGTGGGAGCGACCAATCCCTACGAGCAGTACTTC. This translates into CASSLQQVGATNPYEQYF.

This clonotype was picked up many times. The CDR3 loop reads CASSQRIEWPLSYEQYF. Here the CDR3 DNA reads TGCGCCAGCAGCCAAAGGATCGAATGGCCACTCTCCTACGAGCAGTACTTC. This chain uses TRBV4-1 with TRBJ2-7; D is uncertain. Trimming left V 2 bases short and J 0 bases short, with 17 bases between. The CDR3 totals 17 residues. Germline lookup yields CDR1 MGHRA and CDR2 YSYEKL.

This clonotype came up many times. The chain carries TRBV5-1 and TRBJ1-1, with D possibly TRBD1 on 6 matching bases. The CDR3 covers 14 residues. V was trimmed by 0 bases and J by 5 bases, leaving 11 bases between them. Per the germline V gene, CDR1 is SGHRS and CDR2 is YFSETQ. This chain's CDR3 is CASSLEGGRTEAFF. DNA for the CDR3: TGCGCCAGCAGCTTGGAAGGGGGAAGGACTGAAGCTTTCTTT.

This chain uses TRBV7-9 with TRBJ2-1; TRBD1 agrees at 9 bases. J was trimmed by 6 bases and V by 6 bases; bases with no gene match: 0. The germline gives CDR1 SEHNR, CDR2 FQNEAQ (reference sequence). CDR3 length equals 12 residues. The CDR3 reads CASRGQGNEQFF. The CDR3, as DNA: TGTGCCAGCAGGGGACAGGGCAATGAGCAGTTCTTC.

This rearrangement joins TRBV6-5 to TRBJ2-3; maybe TRBD1 (5 bases). The CDR3 extends over 16 amino acids. CDR1 MNHEY and CDR2 SVGAGI come from the germline V gene. V lost 4 bases, J lost 3 bases, and 17 bases lay in between. The CDR3 DNA follows: TGTGCCAGCAGTTCTCAGGACAACCCAGAGACAGATACGCAGTATTTT. It yields the protein CASSSQDNPETDTQYF.

The genes are TRBV12-3 or TRBV12-4 and TRBJ2-5; no clear D gene. The length of the CDR3 is 15 residues. V was trimmed by 3 bases and J by 1 base, leaving 12 bases between them. The CDR3 spells CASSFRASPQETQYF. The CDR3 nucleotides are TGTGCCAGCAGTTTTAGGGCCTCCCCCCAAGAGACCCAGTACTTC.

This clonotype was seen ten or more times. The rearrangement links TRBV12-3 or TRBV12-4 to TRBJ2-3, with D tentatively TRBD1 (6 bases). Trimming removed 4 bases at V and 5 bases at J, with 10 bases between. The CDR3 is made up of 13 amino acids. In nucleotides, the CDR3 is TGTGCCAGCAGTTCTACAGGGATAGATACGCAGTATTTT. This codes for CASSSTGIDTQYF.